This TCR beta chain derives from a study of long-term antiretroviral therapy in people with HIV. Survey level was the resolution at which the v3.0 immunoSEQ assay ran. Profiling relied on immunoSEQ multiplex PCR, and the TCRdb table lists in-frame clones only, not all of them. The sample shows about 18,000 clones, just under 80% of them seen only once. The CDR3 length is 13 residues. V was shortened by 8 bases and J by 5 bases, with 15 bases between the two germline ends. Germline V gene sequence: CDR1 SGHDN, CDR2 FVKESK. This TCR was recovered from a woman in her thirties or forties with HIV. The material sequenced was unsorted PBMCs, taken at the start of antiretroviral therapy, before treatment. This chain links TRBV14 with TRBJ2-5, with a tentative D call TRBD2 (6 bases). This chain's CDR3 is CASRRLDWETQYF. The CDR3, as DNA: TGTGCCAGCCGACGACTAGACTGGGAGACCCAGTACTTC.